The present T cell receptor beta chain was sequenced within a study of T-cell memory formation after mild COVID-19. For the study at large: TCR clusters were largely donor specific.

As to this clonotype: What it binds is unknown.

Each CDR3 protein is one row after TCRdb ran MiXCR on the 5' RACE reads. The sample gives 250,000 to 350,000 distinct CDR3 sequences, approximately 20% of which show up once; 20% to 25% is in the top ten. The CDR3 length is 12 residues. Germline CDR1 reads LGHDT; CDR2 reads YNNKEL (reference sequence). Trimming took off 4 bases at V and 6 bases at J, with 10 bases between the two ends. General study points: Of the contracting clones, CD4+ ones lay mainly in CM and EM, and CD8+ ones in EMRA. Certain responding clones were present in pre-infection memory, suggesting participation of cross-reactive memory. The authors did not confirm SARS-CoV-2 specificity of second-wave clones peaking day 37.

The sequencing input was PBMCs or a T cell subset sorted from them (not recorded which). The rearrangement uses TRBV3-1 and TRBJ2-7; possibly TRBD2 for D (6 bases). This sequence was found in a man between 18 and 35 years old who had mild COVID-19 (a few samples of this study predate the infection). Cell type and time point are not known. The CDR3 spells CASSRGDGEQYF. CDR3 coding DNA: TGTGCCAGCAGCCGCGGGGACGGCGAGCAGTACTTC.